These 10 T cell receptor beta chains share one sample of origin, sequenced in a study of long-term antiretroviral therapy in people with HIV. Assay version v3.0 of immunoSEQ was used, and it was run at survey level. TCRdb's table, derived via immunoSEQ multiplex PCR, lists solely in-frame clones and lacks some. The data hold approximately 15,000 clones, with roughly 80% observed a single time. The specimen comprised unsorted PBMCs, sampled 1.5 years before starting antiretroviral therapy. These receptors were obtained from a woman in her forties or fifties with HIV.

The chain combines TRBV30 with TRBJ2-2; 10 nucleotides line up with TRBD2. CDR1 GTSNPN and CDR2 SVGIG come from the germline V gene (reference sequence). Trimming at V came to 0 bases and at J to 4 bases, leaving 8 bases not matched to a gene. The CDR3 contains 17 residues. The CDR3 DNA is TGTGCCTGGAGTGTAGAAGTGCTAGCGGGGGCCACCGGGGAGCTGTTTTTT. Encoded protein: CAWSVEVLAGATGELFF.

V gene TRBV7-9 combines with J gene TRBJ2-2; D possibly corresponds to TRBD1 (6 bases). There are 15 residues in the CDR3. Germline V gene data show CDR1 as SEHNR and CDR2 as FQNEAQ (reference sequence). V shed 3 bases and J shed 6 bases, with 14 bases lying between them. CDR3 bases: TGTGCCAGCAGCTTGGGTACAGGGACCGCCGGGGAGCTGTTTTTT. Protein sequence: CASSLGTGTAGELFF.

The chain carries TRBV5-1 and TRBJ2-5; 13 bases align to TRBD2. In germline, CDR1 is SGHRS, CDR2 YFSETQ. This CDR3 contains 17 residues. Losses at the gene ends were 4 bases for V and 2 bases for J; bases not matched to a gene: 8. The chain's CDR3 is CASSPVLAGGPQETQYF. The CDR3 DNA reads as TGCGCCAGCAGCCCGGTACTAGCGGGGGGGCCTCAAGAGACCCAGTACTTC.

The CDR3 bases are TGTGCCACCCGGGTCACAGATACGCAGTATTTT. It specifies CATRVTDTQYF. This chain joins TRBV10-3 and TRBJ2-3; D gene unclear. V dropped 10 bases and J dropped 2 bases, with 7 bases sitting between them. The CDR3 is 11 amino acids. Germline V gene lookup returns CDR1 ENHRY and CDR2 SYGVKD.

The rearrangement joins TRBV28 to TRBJ1-5; D gene unclear. The CDR3 length is 18 residues. Germline assignment: CDR1 MDHEN and CDR2 SYDVKM. V gave up 5 bases and J gave up 3 bases, with 23 bases separating them. In DNA, the CDR3 is TGTGCCAGCAGTACCAGCAGCGGTCTTGGATCGATCAATCAGCCCCAGCATTTT. It codes for CASSTSSGLGSINQPQHF.

The chain has TRBV29-1 and TRBJ1-5; the D gene is possibly TRBD1 (5 bases). From germline, CDR1 is SQVTM and CDR2 ANQGSEA. Trimming took off 5 bases at V and 2 bases at J, with 13 bases between the two ends. The CDR3 length is 14 residues. The CDR3 DNA sequence: TGCAGCGTTTCTTTAGGGGTCCGCAATCAGCCCCAGCATTTT. Amino acids: CSVSLGVRNQPQHF.

The chain joins TRBV11-2 to TRBJ2-7, with 7 positions matching TRBD2. CDR3 length: 13 amino acids. V lost 8 bases and J lost 0; bases outside the gene matches: 4. Germline V lookup: CDR1 SGHAT, CDR2 FQNNGV. In DNA form, the CDR3 reads TGTGCCAGCGGGGAGGGCTACTCCTACGAGCAGTACGTC. Protein product: CASGEGYSYEQYV.

The gene calls are TRBV5-5 and TRBJ2-7, with a weak D call TRBD2 (7 bases). There are 17 residues in the CDR3. Germline lookup yields CDR1 SGHKS and CDR2 YYEKEE (reference sequence). V shed 4 bases and J shed 1 base, with 21 bases lying between them. For the CDR3, the DNA is TGTGCCAGCAGCCCCGGCCCGGGGGGCGTTTATTCCTACGAGCAGTACGTC. Amino acids: CASSPGPGGVYSYEQYV.

The chain uses TRBV30 and TRBJ2-5; TRBD2 aligns across 8 bases. V shed 8 bases and J 5 bases; nucleotides not matched to a gene: 10. The CDR3 loop spans 13 amino acids. The germline CDR1 and CDR2 sequences are GTSNPN and SVGIG (reference sequence). As DNA, the CDR3 is TGTGCCCGCGGGGGGCAGGCAGGGGAGACCCAGTACTTC. This codes for CARGGQAGETQYF.

V is TRBV6-6 and J is TRBJ2-5; D unclear. Germline V gene lookup returns CDR1 MNHNY and CDR2 SVGAGI (reference sequence). The germline V and J ends were trimmed by 7 bases and 1 base, with 10 bases remaining between them. CDR3 size: 13 residues. CDR3 loop: CASTPWVQETQYF. In DNA, the CDR3 is TGTGCCAGCACCCCCTGGGTCCAAGAGACCCAGTACTTC.